The clone carrying this T cell receptor (beta chain) was picked up a small number of times. Its antigen remains unknown. A junction boundary mismatches the germline segment, possibly from a read error. The CDR3 has 16 amino acids. The germline V gene encodes CDR1 SGHTA and CDR2 FQGNSA. The entry originates in a study of cytomegalovirus exposure and HLA in healthy donors. Study-wide results and caveats: As a later analysis revealed, the rate of TCR association differed by HLA locus, with DRB1 most and HLA-C fewest. Among donors in an Asian-associated ancestry cluster, a later analysis reportedly found fewer N-insertions than the roughly 650-donor mean.

PCR employed 60 Vbeta and 13 Jbeta primers. TCRdb's table, derived via immunoSEQ multiplex PCR, lists solely in-frame clones and lacks some. The profile covers 100,000 to 150,000 clones, with about 74% appearing a single time and under 6.5% taken by the ten largest. This chain joins TRBV7-2 and TRBJ2-5; 9 bases map to TRBD2. What was sequenced was PBMCs. The origin of this receptor is a woman between 50 and 59 years old in good health and CMV-seropositive. The CDR3, as DNA: TGTGCCCGCAGCTTAATTCCAGCGGGGGGCCCGGAGACCCAGTACTTC. Protein product: CARSLIPAGGPETQYF.